This T cell receptor (beta chain) was recovered during a study of T cell repertoires in cytomegalovirus infection. Whole-study context: The authors used CMV epitopes that were HLA-C-restricted (recently identified) and HLA-B-restricted (well studied). A matching HLA type, together with CMV infection, was signaled by public TCR beta signatures.

Germline CDR1 and CDR2: LGHDT and YNNKEL (reference sequence). V gave up 2 bases and J gave up 0 bases, with 16 bases separating them. There are 17 residues in the CDR3. TCRdb analysed the reads with MiXCR anew, one entry per CDR3 protein. The sample has around 800,000 distinct CDR3 sequences; about 31% are singletons. Notes on the study in general: Within the response measured ex vivo, HLA-C-restricted CMV-specific TCR beta clonotypes were dominant.

A note on this clonotype: The antigen remains undetermined.

Sequenced here: cultured CD8+ T cells from PBMCs, sampled from culture after CMV antigen stimulation. The chain is built from TRBV3-1 and TRBJ2-5; D might be TRBD1 (7 bases). This TCR came from a human donor in good health (CMV status not recorded). Some clones in this sample may be carry-over from other donors' samples. The CDR3 coding sequence is TGTGCCAGCAGCCAACGGAGGGGACAGTGGTACCAAGAGACCCAGTACTTC. It yields the protein CASSQRRGQWYQETQYF.